Included here is one T cell receptor beta chain sequence, with context. Its antigen is unidentified. This entry comes from a study of cytomegalovirus exposure and HLA in healthy donors. Findings and limits, study-wide: The classifier reportedly diagnosed cytomegalovirus status with high sensitivity and specificity.

With V trimmed by 6 bases and J by 7 bases, 5 bases remained unmatched. This CDR3 contains 12 residues. The germline gives CDR1 MNHEY, CDR2 SMNVEV (reference sequence). Produced via immunoSEQ multiplex PCR; TCRdb's table is partial and in-frame only. Among approximately 200,000 clones, 80% to 90% were seen once, and the ten largest hold 1.2%. The sequenced material came from PBMCs. The V and J genes are TRBV27 and TRBJ1-2, with 7 nucleotides matching TRBD1. The origin of this receptor is a woman aged 25 to 39 in good health and CMV-seronegative. In DNA form, the CDR3 reads TGTGCCAGCAGAAATACAGGGGTTGGCTACACCTTC. It yields the protein CASRNTGVGYTF.